This entry lists 29 T cell receptor beta chains sequenced from one sample in a study of prognosis after radiotherapy for stage I lung cancer. Two rounds of multiplex PCR amplified TCR beta CDR3 from genomic DNA. First-round PCR used primers specific to each TRBV and TRBJ gene. TCRdb reprocessed the multiplex PCR reads with MiXCR, giving one entry per CDR3 protein. The table records about 59,000 distinct CDR3 sequences, approximately 26% of them present only once. The sequences come from PBMCs, collected before or after stereotactic body radiation therapy (not recorded which). Receptor source: a donor at least 50 years old with non-small cell lung cancer.

Ten or more counts support this clonotype. This chain uses TRBV19 with TRBJ2-2; 7 nucleotides match TRBD1. V trimming: 5 bases; J trimming: 1 base; junction bases outside the gene matches: 4. Germline V gene sequence: CDR1 LNHDA, CDR2 SQIVND (reference sequence). This CDR3 has 15 amino acids. The CDR3, as DNA: TGTGCCAGTAGTCCGGGACAGCTGAACACCGGGGAGCTGTTTTTT. Translating gives CASSPGQLNTGELFF.

Notes on this clonotype: With a far larger clone one base away, a read error is the likely cause. This chain connects TRBV6-4 to TRBJ2-7, with D maybe TRBD1 (6 bases). Germline assignment: CDR1 MRHNA and CDR2 SNTAGT. Trimming pared 5 bases from V and 2 bases from J, leaving 16 bases between. The CDR3 totals 15 residues. This chain's CDR3 is CASSYRDLGPYEQYF. For the CDR3, the DNA is TGTGCCAGCAGTTACAGGGATCTGGGCCCCTACGAGCAGTACTTC.

On this clonotype itself: A far larger clone differs by one base, so this is likely a read error. The chain has TRBV6-4 and TRBJ2-3, with a weak D call TRBD1 (5 bases). The CDR3 loop spans 14 amino acids. The germline V gene encodes CDR1 MRHNA and CDR2 SNTAGT. The V end lost 5 bases, the J end lost 7 bases, and 16 bases lay between the germline ends. The CDR3 is CASSYRTLAYTQYF. CDR3 in DNA: TGTGCCAGCAGTTACAGGACATTGGCATATACGCAGTATTTT.

This clonotype has ten or more counts. V and J are TRBV9 and TRBJ1-3; TRBD1 agrees at 8 bases. The CDR3 is 14 amino acids. In germline, CDR1 is SGDLS, CDR2 YYNGEE. With V trimmed by 2 bases and J by 7 bases, 5 bases remained unmatched. The CDR3 sequence: CASSVGNRGNTIYF. The CDR3 DNA is TGTGCCAGCAGCGTCGGAAACAGGGGGAACACCATATATTTT.

In this sample, this clonotype turned up a few times. A much more abundant neighbour one base away suggests this may be a read error. The chain joins TRBV6-1 to TRBJ2-1; weak D call: TRBD1 (5 bases). V was cut by 4 bases and J by 8 bases, with 9 bases left in between. The germline V gene has CDR1 MNHNS and CDR2 SASEGT. There are 12 residues in the CDR3. CDR3 nucleotide sequence: TGTGCCAGCAGTGGGACAAACGATGAGCAGTTCTTC. Translated, it gives CASSGTNDEQFF.

V and J are TRBV6-9 and TRBJ1-5; tentative D call: TRBD1 (5 bases). V was trimmed by 4 bases and J by 3 bases, leaving 7 bases between them. The CDR3 runs to 13 residues. CDR1 and CDR2 from the germline V gene are MNHGY and SVAAGI. CDR3 loop: CASSWGNNQPQHF. In DNA, the CDR3 is TGTGCCAGCAGTTGGGGCAACAATCAGCCCCAGCATTTT.

In its sample, this clonotype was seen many times. This sequence joins TRBV9 and TRBJ2-2; D gene uncertain. Trimming removed 0 bases at V and 7 bases at J, with 4 bases between. Per germline, CDR1 SGDLS and CDR2 YYNGEE. This CDR3 spans 12 amino acids. Here the CDR3 reads CASSVVNGELFF. The CDR3, as DNA: TGTGCCAGCAGCGTAGTTAACGGGGAGCTGTTTTTT.

The sample holds many counts of this clonotype. The chain couples TRBV28 to TRBJ1-2, with TRBD1 as a possible D gene (5 bases). Germline loops: CDR1 MDHEN, CDR2 SYDVKM. V lost 2 bases, J lost 4 bases, and 11 bases lay in between. The CDR3 contains 14 residues. CDR3 loop: CASSLQGPSYGYTF. The CDR3 nucleotides are TGTGCCAGCAGTTTACAGGGACCGTCCTATGGCTACACCTTC.

This clonotype was counted at least ten times. The rearrangement joins TRBV9 to TRBJ2-1; TRBD2 agrees at 11 bases. CDR3 length: 17 residues. Germline V gene lookup returns CDR1 SGDLS and CDR2 YYNGEE. With 0 bases clipped from V and 10 bases from J, the junction kept 12 bases outside the gene matches. The CDR3 coding sequence is TGTGCCAGCAGCGTAGGGTATAGCGGGGGGGCGGTGGAAGAGCAGTTCTTC. It encodes CASSVGYSGGAVEEQFF. Together with reference TRBV9 and TRBJ2-1, the CDR3 gives the full variable domain: DSGVTQTPKHLITATGQRVTLRCSPRSGDLSVYWYQQSLDQGLQFLIQYYNGEERAKGNILERFSAQQFPDLHSELNLSSLELGDSALYFCASSVGYSGGAVEEQFFGPGTRLTVL.

As for this clonotype: This likely reflects a read error, since a far larger clone is one base away. DNA for the CDR3: TGTGCCAGCAACTTCGGGGGATCTCTTCAGCCCCAGCATTTT. The encoded protein is CASNFGGSLQPQHF. The chain joins TRBV6-4 to TRBJ1-5, with D possibly TRBD1 on 5 matching bases. The CDR3 length is 14 residues. Between the trimmed V and J ends, which lost 7 bases and 6 bases, there was a span of 16 bases. Germline V gene sequence: CDR1 MRHNA, CDR2 SNTAGT.

This clonotype was detected many times. The chain carries TRBV20-1 and TRBJ2-2; no clear D. The CDR3 spans 14 residues. Per the germline V gene, CDR1 is DFQATT and CDR2 is SNEGSKA (reference sequence). Trimming shortened V by 3 bases and J by 8 bases, and 16 bases separated the two germline ends. CDR3 amino acids: CSASLSSRGGELFF. CDR3 in DNA: TGCAGTGCTAGTCTCAGCTCCCGTGGTGGGGAGCTGTTTTTT.

The V gene is TRBV28, the J gene TRBJ2-3; D is perhaps TRBD1 (5 bases). Germline CDR1 is MDHEN and CDR2 is SYDVKM. The CDR3 totals 13 residues. Trimming left V 11 bases short and J 2 bases short, with 14 bases between. As DNA, the CDR3 is TGTGCCGGTAAAAGGGGAAACACAGATACGCAGTATTTT. Translated, it gives CAGKRGNTDTQYF.

This clonotype was counted many times. V gene TRBV19 combines with J gene TRBJ2-7; 10 positions match TRBD1. This CDR3 is 14 amino acids long. J gave up 7 bases and V 7 bases, and 10 bases lay outside the gene matches. Germline V gene lookup returns CDR1 LNHDA and CDR2 SQIVND (reference sequence). CDR3 amino acids: CASNTGTGVREQYF. In DNA, the CDR3 is TGTGCCAGTAACACCGGGACAGGGGTGAGAGAGCAGTACTTC.

This clonotype has ten or more counts. The rearrangement links TRBV2 to TRBJ1-2; D is unclear. V was cut by 5 bases and J by 1 base, with 8 bases left in between. This CDR3 has 13 residues. Germline-derived CDR1 and CDR2 are SNHLY and FYNNEI. CDR3 sequence reads: CASSPELNYGYTF. The CDR3 bases are TGTGCCAGCAGTCCAGAACTTAACTATGGCTACACCTTC.

This clonotype was counted ten times or more. The V gene is TRBV12-3 or TRBV12-4, the J gene TRBJ2-1; 7 bases are a match to TRBD1. The CDR3 spans 14 residues. Trimming at V came to 2 bases and at J to 4 bases, leaving 2 bases not matched to a gene. CDR3 nucleotide sequence: TGTGCCAGCAGTTTACAACAGGGGTACAATGAGCAGTTCTTC. This encodes CASSLQQGYNEQFF.

This clonotype has ten or more counts. This chain links TRBV28 with TRBJ1-2; 7 bases are shared with TRBD1. Losses at the gene ends were 5 bases for V and 1 base for J; bases not matched to a gene: 7. Germline V gene lookup returns CDR1 MDHEN and CDR2 SYDVKM. The CDR3 runs 15 residues. CDR3 protein: CASSPAGQSNYGYTF. The CDR3 region has the DNA TGTGCCAGCAGTCCAGCGGGACAGAGTAACTATGGCTACACCTTC.

Worth noting for this clonotype: This probably arose from a read error, given a far larger clone one base away. The rearrangement uses TRBV6-4 and TRBJ1-4; possibly TRBD1 for D (5 bases). This CDR3 contains 17 residues. Looked up from germline, CDR1 is MRHNA and CDR2 is SNTAGT. The CDR3 coding sequence is TGTGCCAGCAGTGCCCCGAGGGTCTGGGGGGTGGATGAAGAACTGTTTTTT. It codes for CASSAPRVWGVDEELFF.

The sample holds one count of this clonotype. A read error may be the cause here, since a much bigger clone is one base away. The chain employs TRBV5-4 and TRBJ1-6; D gene uncertain. This CDR3 comprises 14 residues. Deletions cut 4 bases from V and 8 bases from J, with 13 bases between. Per germline, CDR1 SGHNT and CDR2 YYREEE (reference sequence). The CDR3 nucleotides read TGTGCCAGCAGCCCGAAGGGAGGCCATTCACCCCTCCACTTT. Protein: CASSPKGGHSPLHF.

This clonotype has at least ten counts. This chain links TRBV11-2 with TRBJ1-6, with TRBD1 as a possible D gene (5 bases). Trimming took 3 bases from V and 3 from J, leaving 9 bases between them. The length of the CDR3 is 15 residues. Germline lookup yields CDR1 SGHAT and CDR2 FQNNGV. In DNA, the CDR3 is TGTGCCAGCAGCTTTGGGGGGAGCTATAATTCACCCCTCCACTTT. It encodes CASSFGGSYNSPLHF.

Remarks on this clonotype: A much larger clone lies a single base off, so this may be a read error. This chain joins TRBV7-9 and TRBJ2-7; possible D gene TRBD2, 6 bases. Trimming removed 0 bases from V and 6 bases from J, with 24 bases in between. Germline V gene lookup returns CDR1 SEHNR and CDR2 FQNEAQ (reference sequence). The CDR3 spans 18 residues. CDR3 sequence (DNA): TGTGCCAGCAGCTTAGCGCCCTCTCGACTAGTGAAGGGTTCCGAGCAGTACTTC. Amino acids: CASSLAPSRLVKGSEQYF.

The sample holds many counts of this clonotype. V is TRBV7-6 and J is TRBJ1-2; possible D gene TRBD1, 5 bases. The CDR3 covers 13 residues. V gave up 0 bases and J gave up 8 bases, with 10 bases separating them. Germline CDR1 reads SGHVS; CDR2 reads FNYEAQ. The CDR3 region is CASSLAGGSGYTF. DNA for the CDR3: TGTGCCAGCAGCTTAGCGGGGGGGAGCGGCTACACCTTC.

This clonotype was seen at least ten times. This chain connects TRBV3-1 to TRBJ1-6, with 9 bases matching TRBD1. The CDR3 is 14 residues long. V dropped 8 bases and J dropped 7; count of bases not matched to a gene: 6. Germline loops: CDR1 LGHDT, CDR2 YNNKEL (reference sequence). The CDR3 sequence: CASGGQGTNSPLHF. CDR3 nucleotide sequence: TGTGCCAGCGGCGGACAGGGGACGAATTCACCCCTCCACTTT. The complete variable domain, with remaining parts taken from reference TRBV3-1 and TRBJ1-6, reads DTAVSQTPKYLVTQMGNDKSIKCEQNLGHDTMYWYKQDSKKFLKIMFSYNNKELIINETVPNRFSPKSPDKAHLNLHINSLELGDSAVYFCASGGQGTNSPLHFGNGTRLTVT.

Many counts were recorded for this clonotype. The chain recombines TRBV20-1 with TRBJ1-6, with D tentatively TRBD1 (5 bases). Germline assignment: CDR1 DFQATT and CDR2 SNEGSKA (reference sequence). Between the trimmed V and J ends, which lost 7 bases and 2 bases, there was a span of 15 bases. There are 15 residues in the CDR3. The CDR3 loop reads CSGLQGLAYNSPLHF. CDR3 DNA sequence: TGCAGTGGTTTGCAGGGTTTGGCCTATAATTCACCCCTCCACTTT.

This clonotype was recorded many times. Compared with germline, one end of the junction differs, possibly owing to a read error. This chain joins TRBV5-1 and TRBJ2-3; 8 nucleotides match TRBD2. This CDR3 spans 14 amino acids. Germline assignment: CDR1 SGHRS and CDR2 YFSETQ. The CDR3 sequence: CASSAGGSTDTQYF. In nucleotides, the CDR3 is TGTGCCAGCAGTGCGGGGGGCAGCACAGATACGCAGTATTTT.

This clonotype was observed many times. The V call is TRBV28, the J call TRBJ1-4, with unresolved D. V dropped 5 bases and J dropped 2 bases, with 9 bases sitting between them. This CDR3 is 14 amino acids long. From germline, CDR1 is MDHEN and CDR2 SYDVKM. In nucleotides, the CDR3 is TGTGCCAGCAGTCCCCTGGTTACTAATGAAAAACTGTTTTTT. This translates into CASSPLVTNEKLFF. Supplemented by reference TRBV28 and TRBJ1-4, the full variable domain reads DVKVTQSSRYLVKRTGEKVFLECVQDMDHENMFWYRQDPGLGLRLIYFSYDVKMKEKGDIPEGYSVSREKKERFSLILESASTNQTSMYLCASSPLVTNEKLFFGSGTQLSVL.

This chain links TRBV18 with TRBJ1-1; D is possibly TRBD1 (5 bases). CDR3 length equals 18 residues. Trimming stripped 2 bases from V and 1 base from J, with 20 bases between. Germline-derived CDR1 and CDR2 are KGHSH and LQKENI. The DNA of the CDR3 is TGTGCCAGCTCACCAACCCGGAACAGGCGAGCGGAGAACACTGAAGCTTTCTTT. This sequence encodes CASSPTRNRRAENTEAFF.

About this clonotype: This may be a read error: a much more frequent sequence differs by one nucleotide. This chain uses TRBV7-3 with TRBJ1-1, with a tentative D call TRBD1 (5 bases). Trimming cost V 5 bases and J 4 bases, with 14 bases left between them. Germline loops: CDR1 SGHTA, CDR2 FQGTGA. The CDR3 has 14 residues. The CDR3 nucleotides are TGTGCCAGCAGCCCCGGGGCCCACACCACTGAAGCTTTCTTT. It yields the protein CASSPGAHTTEAFF.

This clonotype showed up just a few times. A single base is all that separates this from a far larger clone, so a read error is likely. The CDR3 bases are TGTGCCAGCAGTTTGTACTCAGTGGGTACCGAGCAGTACTTC. Translated, it gives CASSLYSVGTEQYF. The chain employs TRBV6-5 and TRBJ2-7, with D uncertain. Germline CDR1 and CDR2: MNHEY and SVGAGI. The CDR3 loop spans 14 amino acids. Trimming took off 4 bases at V and 6 bases at J, with 16 bases between the two ends.

The chain carries TRBV28 and TRBJ2-7, with 8 bases fitting TRBD1. V lost 7 bases to trimming and J lost 6 bases; unmatched junction nucleotides: 14. Germline assignment: CDR1 MDHEN and CDR2 SYDVKM. CDR3 length: 15 amino acids. The DNA for the CDR3 is TGTGCCAGCAACTCACCGGGTCAGGGGGCGTCCGAGCAGTACTTC. It codes for CASNSPGQGASEQYF.